Listed below are T cell receptor beta chains from one sample, sequenced in a study of Ad26.COV2.S vaccination and SARS-CoV-2 variants. Generated by immunoSEQ multiplex PCR, the TCRdb table keeps only in-frame clones and is missing some. This table holds about 410,000 clones, around 91% found once. Here the sequenced sample was peripheral blood, taken in a trial of Ad26.COV2.S vaccine versus placebo. Receptors originate from a person between 18 and 65 years old who received the Ad26.COV2.S COVID-19 vaccine or a placebo. CDR3s include the opening cysteine and the closing phenylalanine or tryptophan. Fields, in order: clone size, J gene, V gene, D gene, CDR3 DNA, CDR3 protein. The D gene is left open where the match is weak. The listing skips clone size in some rows; elsewhere it reads once, few, many or a size class.

size: NA; J: TRBJ2-7; V: TRBV27; D: NA; DNA: TGTGCCAGCAGTTCCCTAGGGGGGTCCAGCTCCTACGAGCAGTACTTC; CDR3: CASSSLGGSSSYEQYF
size: NA; J: TRBJ2-3; V: TRBV5-1; D: TRBD2; DNA: TGCGCCAGCAGCTTGGTCCCCCGACTAGCGGGAGGGCAGGCTACGCAGTATTTT; CDR3: CASSLVPRLAGGQATQYF
size: NA; J: TRBJ2-2; V: TRBV7-9; D: NA; DNA: TGTGCCAGCAGTCCAGGACGTACCGGGGAGCTGTTTTTT; CDR3: CASSPGRTGELFF
size: NA; J: TRBJ2-1; V: TRBV19; D: NA; DNA: TGTGCCAGTAGTTCAATCTCATTGAGGTTCTTC; CDR3: CASSSISLRFF
size: NA; J: TRBJ1-5; V: TRBV28; D: TRBD1; DNA: TGTGCCAGCAGTAACCGGGACAGGGATTATAGCAATCAGCCCCAGCATTTT; CDR3: CASSNRDRDYSNQPQHF
size: NA; J: TRBJ1-1; V: TRBV20-1; D: NA; DNA: TGCAGTGCTCCAGGAAGGGCTGAAGCTTTCTTT; CDR3: CSAPGRAEAFF
size: NA; J: TRBJ1-4; V: TRBV9; D: NA; DNA: TGTGCCAGCAGCGTAGACTTCAGTGCAACTAATGAAAAACTGTTTTTT; CDR3: CASSVDFSATNEKLFF
size: few; J: TRBJ2-7; V: TRBV28; D: NA; DNA: TGTGCCATTGGGAGTTACGAGCAGTACTTC; CDR3: CAIGSYEQYF
size: once; J: TRBJ2-7; V: TRBV12-3/TRBV12-4; D: NA; DNA: TGTGCCAGCAGTAACAGGGTGCACGAGCAGTACTTC; CDR3: CASSNRVHEQYF
size: NA; J: TRBJ1-6; V: TRBV5-5; D: NA; DNA: TGTGCCAGCAGCTTGGAGGGGCTTCTAAATTCACCCCTCCACTTT; CDR3: CASSLEGLLNSPLHF
size: NA; J: TRBJ2-5; V: TRBV21-1; D: NA; DNA: TGTGCCAGCAATTCCGGGACGGAAGAGACCCAGTACTTC; CDR3: CASNSGTEETQYF
size: NA; J: TRBJ1-1; V: TRBV10-3; D: TRBD1; DNA: TGTGCCACAACCGACAGGGTTCGGGGAGAAGCTTTCTTT; CDR3: CATTDRVRGEAFF
size: NA; J: TRBJ2-7; V: TRBV28; D: NA; DNA: TGTGCCACGGGCCCAGGGAGCTCCTACGAGCAGTACTTC; CDR3: CATGPGSSYEQYF
size: NA; J: TRBJ1-1; V: TRBV11-1; D: NA; DNA: TGTGCCAGCAGCTTAGAGGAGGGTGGCGCTTTCTTT; CDR3: CASSLEEGGAFF
size: NA; J: TRBJ2-1; V: TRBV6-6; D: TRBD2; DNA: TGTGCCAGCACCTACGCGGGAGGGCCCTCCTATGAGCAGTTCTTC; CDR3: CASTYAGGPSYEQFF
size: NA; J: TRBJ2-2; V: TRBV28; D: NA; DNA: TGTGCCAGCTATGGTGCCAGAGGAGCCGGGGAGCTGTTTTTT; CDR3: CASYGARGAGELFF
size: few; J: TRBJ1-1; V: TRBV5-5; D: NA; DNA: TGTGCCAGCAGCTTTGCAGGGATGAACACTGAAGCTTTCTTT; CDR3: CASSFAGMNTEAFF
size: once; J: TRBJ1-5; V: TRBV10-2; D: NA; DNA: TGCGCCAGCAGTTTTCAGGGGATCAATCAGCCCCAGCATTTT; CDR3: CASSFQGINQPQHF
size: NA; J: TRBJ2-1; V: TRBV9; D: NA; DNA: TGTGCCAGCGGGGCACCTGAGAGGGAGCAGTTCTTC; CDR3: CASGAPEREQFF
size: NA; J: TRBJ1-1; V: TRBV5-4; D: NA; DNA: TGTGCCAGCAGCTTAACGAGGTTCACCATGAACACTGAAGCTTTCTTT; CDR3: CASSLTRFTMNTEAFF
size: NA; J: TRBJ2-3; V: TRBV5-1; D: TRBD1; DNA: TGCGCCAGCAGCAAAAACAGGGGGCGCGGCACAGATACGCAGTATTTT; CDR3: CASSKNRGRGTDTQYF
size: NA; J: TRBJ2-5; V: TRBV28; D: TRBD1; DNA: TGTGCCAGCAGTCCGGGACAGGGTGGCGAGACCCAGTACTTC; CDR3: CASSPGQGGETQYF
size: NA; J: TRBJ1-1; V: TRBV5-1; D: NA; DNA: TGCGCCAGCAGCTTGGGGACAGCGAACACTGAAGCTTTCTTT; CDR3: CASSLGTANTEAFF
size: once; J: TRBJ2-1; V: TRBV7-2; D: NA; DNA: TGTGCCAGCAGACCGACAGGAGCGGGCTACAATGAGCAGTTCTTC; CDR3: CASRPTGAGYNEQFF
size: NA; J: TRBJ1-1; V: TRBV11-3; D: NA; DNA: TGTGCCAGCAGCTTAGTCGGAGGGAACACTGAAGCTTTCTTT; CDR3: CASSLVGGNTEAFF
size: NA; J: TRBJ1-1; V: TRBV7-9; D: NA; DNA: TGTGCCAGCAGCCCGGGGCCAGCTCCGATTGAAGCTTTCTTT; CDR3: CASSPGPAPIEAFF
size: NA; J: TRBJ2-1; V: TRBV11-2; D: TRBD2; DNA: TGTGCCAGCAGCCCGCGTTTAGCGGGAGGGGAATCGGGGAATGAGCAGTTCTTC; CDR3: CASSPRLAGGESGNEQFF
size: NA; J: TRBJ2-3; V: TRBV2; D: NA; DNA: TGTGCCAGCAGTGATGTGGGAGGTAACACAGATACGCAGTATTTT; CDR3: CASSDVGGNTDTQYF
size: NA; J: TRBJ1-3; V: TRBV5-1; D: TRBD1; DNA: TGCGCCAGCAGCTATTCCGGGACAGGGGCGTTCGACTCTGGAAACACCATATATTTT; CDR3: CASSYSGTGAFDSGNTIYF
size: NA; J: TRBJ1-4; V: TRBV6-5; D: NA; DNA: TGTGCCAGCAGCAAGAGGACAGCCCCTAATGAAAAACTGTTTTTT; CDR3: CASSKRTAPNEKLFF
size: NA; J: TRBJ1-1; V: TRBV2; D: NA; DNA: TGTGCCAGCAAGGTAGGGGCGAACACTGAAGCTTTCTTT; CDR3: CASKVGANTEAFF
size: once; J: TRBJ1-2; V: TRBV19; D: NA; DNA: TGTGCCAGTAGTATCGGGACTGGTGGCTACACCTTC; CDR3: CASSIGTGGYTF
size: NA; J: TRBJ1-2; V: TRBV28; D: NA; DNA: TGTGCCAGCAGTTTATGGGACCCCGGGACTCGGACGGGGAACTATGGCTACACCTTC; CDR3: CASSLWDPGTRTGNYGYTF
size: NA; J: TRBJ2-1; V: TRBV5-1; D: NA; DNA: TGCGCCAGCAGCTTGGTGACAGGCCCCTACAATGAGCAGTTCTTC; CDR3: CASSLVTGPYNEQFF
size: NA; J: TRBJ2-2; V: TRBV6-5; D: NA; DNA: TGTGCCAGCAGTTACAAGCCACGGACCTTCGGGGAGCTGTTTTTT; CDR3: CASSYKPRTFGELFF
size: NA; J: TRBJ1-1; V: TRBV7-8; D: NA; DNA: TGTGCCAGCAGCTTAGTTGGGGATGGCACTGAAGCTTTCTTT; CDR3: CASSLVGDGTEAFF
size: once; J: TRBJ2-7; V: TRBV7-6; D: NA; DNA: TGTGCCAGCAGCCGGGCGGCCGGGAGCTCCTACGAGCAGTACTTC; CDR3: CASSRAAGSSYEQYF
size: NA; J: TRBJ1-1; V: TRBV7-8; D: TRBD1; DNA: TGTGCCAGCAGCCGTAGTGGACAGGGGAACACTGAAGCTTTCTTT; CDR3: CASSRSGQGNTEAFF
size: NA; J: TRBJ2-1; V: TRBV5-4; D: NA; DNA: TGTGCCAGCAGCTTGCCCCTCAACAATGAGCAGTTCTTC; CDR3: CASSLPLNNEQFF
size: NA; J: TRBJ2-2; V: TRBV7-9; D: NA; DNA: TGTGCCAGCAGCTTAGGGAGGACCGGGGAGCTGTTTTTT; CDR3: CASSLGRTGELFF
size: NA; J: TRBJ1-6; V: TRBV7-5; D: NA; DNA: TGTGTCAGAAGCCTAACGGGACAGGGCAATTCACCCCTCCACTTT; CDR3: CVRSLTGQGNSPLHF
size: NA; J: TRBJ2-7; V: TRBV11-2; D: TRBD1; DNA: TGTGCCAGCAGCGGACAGGGGGCCTACGAGCAGTACTTC; CDR3: CASSGQGAYEQYF
size: NA; J: TRBJ2-7; V: TRBV27; D: TRBD2; DNA: TGTGCCAGCAGGTCTAGCGGGAGGCGGCACGAGCAGTACTTC; CDR3: CASRSSGRRHEQYF
size: NA; J: TRBJ2-6; V: TRBV19; D: NA; DNA: TGTGCCAGTAGTATGTGGTCTGGGGCCAACGTCCTGACTTTC; CDR3: CASSMWSGANVLTF
size: NA; J: TRBJ2-7; V: TRBV7-2; D: NA; DNA: TGTGCCAGCAGCACCAAGGACTTACTCTCCTACGAGCAGTACTTC; CDR3: CASSTKDLLSYEQYF
size: NA; J: TRBJ2-3; V: TRBV4-1; D: TRBD2; DNA: TGCGCCAGCAGCCCTAGCGGGAGGGCCCTCCCATCAGGAGATACGCAGTATTTT; CDR3: CASSPSGRALPSGDTQYF
size: NA; J: TRBJ2-7; V: TRBV28; D: TRBD2; DNA: TGTGCCAGCATCGGGGAGGGCTACGAGCAGTACTTC; CDR3: CASIGEGYEQYF
size: few; J: TRBJ2-6; V: TRBV9; D: NA; DNA: TGTGCCAGCAGCGGGACATTTAACGTCCTGACTTTC; CDR3: CASSGTFNVLTF
size: NA; J: TRBJ2-5; V: TRBV9; D: TRBD1; DNA: TGTGCCAGCAGCGTAGCGGGACAGGGGACGGAGACCCAGTACTTC; CDR3: CASSVAGQGTETQYF
size: NA; J: TRBJ2-7; V: TRBV5-4; D: NA; DNA: TGTGCCAGCAGCTTAGGCGCAGCCTCCTACGAGCAGTACTTC; CDR3: CASSLGAASYEQYF